The clone carrying this TCR beta chain was observed a few times. From the RT-PCR reads, TCRdb called clonotypes with MiXCR, one entry per CDR3 protein. This sample has 650,000 to 800,000 distinct CDR3 sequences; approximately 14% occur once, and the top ten carry about 3.6%. Germline V gives CDR1 DFQATT, CDR2 SNEGSKA (reference sequence). This CDR3 has 15 amino acids. The V gene lost 1 base and the J gene lost 0 bases, with 13 bases spanning the gap. The sequencing input was memory CD4+ T cells from blood. J is TRBJ2-7 and V is TRBV20-1, with D unresolved. This clonotype was obtained from a female donor in good health, serving as a healthy control. CDR3 sequence: CSARARRGNSYEQYF. DNA of the CDR3: TGCAGTGCTAGAGCACGGCGCGGTAACTCCTACGAGCAGTACTTC.